This T cell receptor (beta chain) was captured in a study of control samples from healthy donors and cancer patients. Germline CDR1 and CDR2: LNHNV and YYDKDF (reference sequence). The CDR3 consists of 17 residues. J gave up 8 bases and V 0 bases, and 11 bases lay outside the gene matches. TCRdb keeps only in-frame clones here, not all; method: immunoSEQ multiplex PCR. The table has about 110,000 clones, around 89% seen once. The V gene is TRBV15, the J gene TRBJ2-1; 9 bases are a match to TRBD2. This clonotype originated in a woman aged 45 to 65 in good health. Sequencing was carried out using blood. Here the CDR3 reads CATSREDSSGIRDEQFF. DNA of the CDR3: TGTGCCACCAGCAGAGAAGACTCTAGCGGGATTCGAGATGAGCAGTTCTTC. The entire variable domain, with the rest obtained from reference TRBV15 and TRBJ2-1, is as follows: DAMVIQNPRYQVTQFGKPVTLSCSQTLNHNVMYWYQQKSSQAPKLLFHYYDKDFNNEADTPDNFQSRRPNTSFCFLDIRSPGLGDTAMYLCATSREDSSGIRDEQFFGPGTRLTVL.